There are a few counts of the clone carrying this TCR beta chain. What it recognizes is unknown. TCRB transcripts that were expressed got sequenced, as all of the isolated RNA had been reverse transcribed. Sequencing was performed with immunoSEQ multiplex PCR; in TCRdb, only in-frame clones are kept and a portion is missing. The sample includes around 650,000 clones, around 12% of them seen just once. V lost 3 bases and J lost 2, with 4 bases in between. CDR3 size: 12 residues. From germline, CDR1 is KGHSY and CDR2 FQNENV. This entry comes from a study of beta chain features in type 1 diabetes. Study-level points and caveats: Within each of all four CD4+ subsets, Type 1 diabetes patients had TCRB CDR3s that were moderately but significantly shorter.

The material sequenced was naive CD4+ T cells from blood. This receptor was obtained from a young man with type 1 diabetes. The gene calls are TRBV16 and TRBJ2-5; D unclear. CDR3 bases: TGTGCCAGCAGCCAGTCACAAGAGACCCAGTACTTC. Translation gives CASSQSQETQYF. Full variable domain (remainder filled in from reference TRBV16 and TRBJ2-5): GEEVAQTPKHLVRGEGQKAKLYCAPIKGHSYVFWYQQVLKNEFKFLISFQNENVFDETGMPKERFSAKCLPNSPCSLEIQATKLEDSAVYFCASSQSQETQYFGPGTRLLVL.